This TCR beta chain was recovered during a study of control samples from healthy donors and cancer patients. The germline CDR1 and CDR2 sequences are MGHRA and YSYEKL. After removal of 4 bases from V and 5 bases from J, the junction contained 10 bases not matched to a gene. This CDR3 is 17 amino acids long. The table came from immunoSEQ multiplex PCR; TCRdb's copy has only in-frame clones and leaves some out. The top ten hold about 15% of the sample, which has tens of thousands of clones, 83% seen once. V gene TRBV4-1 combines with J gene TRBJ2-7; 14 bases map to TRBD2. Sequenced sample: blood. The sequence was obtained from a man in his sixties in good health. The CDR3 spells CASSRNHGTSGSNEQYF. The CDR3, as DNA: TGCGCCAGCAGCCGCAACCACGGGACTAGCGGGAGTAACGAGCAGTACTTC.